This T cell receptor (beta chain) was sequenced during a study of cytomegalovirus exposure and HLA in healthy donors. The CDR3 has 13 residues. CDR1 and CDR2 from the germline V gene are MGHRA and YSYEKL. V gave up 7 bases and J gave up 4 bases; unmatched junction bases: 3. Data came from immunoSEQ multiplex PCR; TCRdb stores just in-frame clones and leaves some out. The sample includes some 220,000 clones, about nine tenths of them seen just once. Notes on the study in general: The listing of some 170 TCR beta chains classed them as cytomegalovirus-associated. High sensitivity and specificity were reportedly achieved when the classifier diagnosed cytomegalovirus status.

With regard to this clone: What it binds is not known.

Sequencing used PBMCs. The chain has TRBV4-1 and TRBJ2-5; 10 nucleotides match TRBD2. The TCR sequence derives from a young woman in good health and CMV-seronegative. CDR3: CASTRLAGETQYF. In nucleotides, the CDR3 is TGCGCCAGCACCCGACTAGCGGGAGAGACCCAGTACTTC.